This T cell receptor (beta chain) was retrieved from a study of blood T cells in healthy people across ages. A second PCR of 7 to 11 cycles used a sample-barcoded 5' primer and a J-beta primer mix. TCRdb reanalysed the 5' RACE reads using MiXCR and keeps one entry per CDR3 protein. The sample yields hundreds of thousands of distinct CDR3 sequences, under 30% seen once. General study findings and limits: Compared with aged donors, long-lived donors showed fewer expanded clones, suggesting selection.

This clonotype was seen more than once but under ten times. Its antigen is still unknown. The data also belong to a second study, concerning T cells of mothers and their children. As reported in that work: Each 15 ul cDNA reaction used roughly 1.4 ug RNA; all RNA was used. For each mother, over 8 million TCR beta CDR3 reads were obtained, and for each child, roughly 3.3 million.

This TCR was sampled from a boy between 10 and 17 years old in good health. The material sequenced was blood.

The CDR3 DNA is TGCGCCAGCAGCCAAGTGGGGGATGGATACGAGCAGTACTTC. It is translated as CASSQVGDGYEQYF. J is TRBJ2-7 and V is TRBV4-3; D possibly uses TRBD1 or TRBD2 (5 bases each). The V and J ends lost 1 base and 4 bases respectively, with 11 bases between them. CDR1 and CDR2 (germline): LGHNA, YSLEER. The CDR3 totals 14 residues.